The source of this T cell receptor (beta chain) is a study of blood T cell repertoires in COVID-19 (dated by TCRdb to the early 2020s). Regarding the research as a whole: Samples covering the acute and convalescent phases of COVID-19 were provided by collaborators in the United States, Italy and Spain. Samples were obtained from the ongoing ImmuneRACE study (first 160 participants) and from about 1,300 subjects provided by 6 global collaborators. Where available, HLA class I and class II types were taken from metadata supplied by the sample provider and were not determined by assay-based typing. The material from the prospective study consisted of cDNA or gDNA derived from T cells, B-cell-depleted T cells, or PBMCs. The sample metadata nearly always contained a de-identified subject ID, COVID-19 status, age in years and sex. A freely available public database, intended as a resource for researchers studying the immune response to SARS-CoV-2, is where the repertoires were released. Subjects who had been exposed to COVID-19, were actively infected with it, or had recovered from it provided the deeply sampled blood TCRbeta repertoires that made up the dataset. Overall results and qualifications from the work: The amount of clinical and demographic metadata varied by source and participant and was provided uncurated.

TCRbeta CDR3 regions were amplified from genomic DNA by means of the immunoSEQ Assay, a bias-controlled multiplex PCR. The original methods were these. The number of nucleated cells in each sample was estimated from the amplification of reference gene primers within the assay. To quantify the absolute abundance of each unique TCRbeta CDR3 rearrangement, sequence reads were collapsed and filtered. Productive Simpson clonality was computed per sample as the square root of Simpson's diversity index over productive rearrangements. Imported from immuneACCESS, the table was reduced by TCRdb to in-frame sequences with V and J called. These copies leave out some clones; in studies compared against another copy, an unresolved V gene accounts for under half, and the cause of the remainder is not known. V and J calls and clone size follow that table, whereas D and trimming were derived from the DNA. Within this sample are 97,000 or so clones, with 79% of them counted one time only. Around 18% of the sample comes from the top ten.

Each collaborating institution followed its own protocols to collect whole blood in K2EDTA tubes. For TCRbeta analysis, collaborator samples were shipped as frozen whole blood, as isolated PBMCs, or as DNA extracted from either sample type. Points on this clone: Its binding antigen is unknown. Per-nucleotide qualities are absent, and no much larger clonotype sits a single base away.

The germline V end is reduced by 5 bases and the J end by 5 bases; junction bases left unmatched: 11. The CDR1 and CDR2 encoded by the germline V gene are SGHAT and FQNNGV. From the cysteine through the phenylalanine, the CDR3 covers 15 amino acids. Just CDR3 DNA is preserved here, 45 bases in frame from base 1. The V and J segments used are TRBV11-2 and TRBJ2-5; 7 bases in the middle match TRBD2. The material sequenced was peripheral blood. The sequence was collected from an elderly woman with active or convalescent COVID-19. The DNA sequence follows: TGTGCCAGCAGCCCCGAGGGACTAAGCTTCGAGACCCAGTACTTC. This sequence encodes CASSPEGLSFETQYF.